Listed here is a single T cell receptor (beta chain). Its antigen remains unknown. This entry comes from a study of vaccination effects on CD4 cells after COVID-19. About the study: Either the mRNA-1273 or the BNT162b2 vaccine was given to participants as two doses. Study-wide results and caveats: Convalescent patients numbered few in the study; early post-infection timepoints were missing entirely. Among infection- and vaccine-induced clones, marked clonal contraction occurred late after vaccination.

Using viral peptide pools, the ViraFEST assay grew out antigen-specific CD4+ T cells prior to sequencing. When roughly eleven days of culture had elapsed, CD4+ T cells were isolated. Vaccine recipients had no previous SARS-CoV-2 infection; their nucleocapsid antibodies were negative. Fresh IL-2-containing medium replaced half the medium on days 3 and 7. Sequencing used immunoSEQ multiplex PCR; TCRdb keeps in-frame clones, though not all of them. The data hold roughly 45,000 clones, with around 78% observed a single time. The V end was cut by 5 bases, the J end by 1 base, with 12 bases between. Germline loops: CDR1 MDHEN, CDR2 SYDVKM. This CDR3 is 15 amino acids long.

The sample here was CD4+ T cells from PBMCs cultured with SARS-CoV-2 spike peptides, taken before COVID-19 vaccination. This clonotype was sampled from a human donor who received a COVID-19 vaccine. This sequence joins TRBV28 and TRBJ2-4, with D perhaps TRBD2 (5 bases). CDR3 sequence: CASSLGGPAKNIQYF. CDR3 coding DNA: TGTGCCAGCAGTCTCGGAGGACCGGCCAAAAACATTCAGTACTTC.